The rows below give T cell receptor beta chains drawn from one sample of a study of blood T cell repertoires in COVID-19. Using immunoSEQ multiplex PCR, the repertoire was profiled, and TCRdb retains in-frame clones only, with some absent. Here the sample spans about 210,000 clones, about four fifths being singletons. Sequencing used peripheral blood. The receptors were sampled from a woman aged 45 to 65 with acute or convalescent COVID-19. Each CDR3 is given with its conserved first and last residue. The order of the fields is clone size, J gene, V gene, D gene, CDR3 DNA, CDR3 protein. D genes are given only for firm matches. Rows give clone size only sometimes, using once, few, many, or a class for an expanded clone.

>NA|TRBJ1-1|TRBV7-8|NA
TGTGCCAGCAGCCGGCGAGAAATGAACACTGAAGCTTTCTTT
CASSRREMNTEAFF
>NA|TRBJ2-7|TRBV7-2|TRBD1
TGTGCCAGCAGCTTCGGGACAGTCCGATCCTACGAGCAGTACTTC
CASSFGTVRSYEQYF
>NA|TRBJ1-3|TRBV2|TRBD1
TGTGCCAGCAGCGGACAGGGGTCTGGAAACACCATATATTTT
CASSGQGSGNTIYF
>once|TRBJ2-3|TRBV4-2|NA
TGTGCCAGCAGCCAAGAGGCCCGGGGGAATACGCAGTATTTT
CASSQEARGNTQYF
>NA|TRBJ2-3|TRBV9|TRBD2
TGTGCCAGCAGCGTGGCGGCGGGAGCATTGAGTACGCAGTATTTT
CASSVAAGALSTQYF
>NA|TRBJ2-1|TRBV2|NA
TGTGCCAGCAGTTCCTCCCGCAATGAGCAGTTCTTC
CASSSSRNEQFF
>NA|TRBJ2-1|TRBV14|TRBD2
TGTGCCAGCAGCCAAGGGGCAGCGGGGGCCCCTTACAATGAGCAGTTCTTC
CASSQGAAGAPYNEQFF
>NA|TRBJ2-3|TRBV28|NA
TGTGCCAGCAGGGGCCCGGTTACGCAGTATTTT
CASRGPVTQYF
>NA|TRBJ2-1|TRBV7-6|TRBD2
TGTGCCAGCAGCCCGCGGTTTCTAGCGGGATCTACCTCCTACAATGAGCAGTTCTTC
CASSPRFLAGSTSYNEQFF
>NA|TRBJ1-6|TRBV5-1|NA
TGCGCCAGCAGCTTACCTTCGGGGGATTCACCCCTCCACTTT
CASSLPSGDSPLHF
>NA|TRBJ2-7|TRBV7-2|TRBD1
TGTGCCAGCAGCCCCGGGACAGGGACAATCCGTAACCACTACGAGCAGTACTTC
CASSPGTGTIRNHYEQYF
>NA|TRBJ2-3|TRBV5-1|TRBD2
TGCGCCAGCAGCTTGGGGCTCGGCGGGAGGGCCGGTCGGGCAGATACGCAGTATTTT
CASSLGLGGRAGRADTQYF
>NA|TRBJ2-7|TRBV7-9|TRBD2
TGTGCCAGCAGCCAGAGCGGGAGTCCCTACGAGCAGTACTTC
CASSQSGSPYEQYF
>few|TRBJ1-3|TRBV7-2|NA
TGTGCCAGCAGCTTAGCCGGGGCTGGAAACACCATATATTTT
CASSLAGAGNTIYF
>NA|TRBJ1-3|TRBV18|NA
TGTGCCAGCTCACCGAGTCGCAGGGCCTCCTCTGGAAACACCATATATTTT
CASSPSRRASSGNTIYF
>NA|TRBJ2-7|TRBV27|TRBD2
TGTGCCAGCAGGCCTAGCGGGAGATTGTACGAGCAGTACTTC
CASRPSGRLYEQYF
>NA|TRBJ2-3|TRBV5-1|TRBD2
TGCGCCAGCAGCTTAGGCGGGACTAGCGGAAGCACAGATACGCAGTATTTT
CASSLGGTSGSTDTQYF
>once|TRBJ1-4|TRBV9|TRBD1
TGTGCCAGCAGCCTGGGGGGACAGGGAGGTGAAAAACTGTTTTTT
CASSLGGQGGEKLFF
>few|TRBJ2-1|TRBV5-1|TRBD2
TGCGCCAGCAGCTTGGGGGCTAGCGGGTCCAATGAGCAGTTCTTC
CASSLGASGSNEQFF
>NA|TRBJ2-1|TRBV6-4|TRBD2
TGTGCCAGCAGTGAAACTAGCGGGAGGACAACAGTTTACAATGAGCAGTTCTTC
CASSETSGRTTVYNEQFF
>NA|TRBJ2-2|TRBV7-9|TRBD2
TGTGCCAGCAGCTTAGGTAGCAGCGGGACCAACACCGGGGAGCTGTTTTTT
CASSLGSSGTNTGELFF
>NA|TRBJ1-5|TRBV19|TRBD1
TGTGCCAGTAGTATCGACAGGGAGAGCCAGCCCCAGCATTTT
CASSIDRESQPQHF
>NA|TRBJ1-6|TRBV2|NA
TGTGCCAGCAGTACTACGGGTTCGCCACCCCTCCACTTT
CASSTTGSPPLHF
>NA|TRBJ2-2|TRBV7-6|NA
TGTGCCAGCAGCTTAAGTAGCACCGGGGAGCTGTTTTTT
CASSLSSTGELFF
>NA|TRBJ1-2|TRBV11-2|NA
TGTGCCAGCAGCTTGGTCCTAGGCTATGGCTACACCTTC
CASSLVLGYGYTF
>NA|TRBJ1-3|TRBV19|TRBD1
TGTGCCAGTAGTATCCGGTTCAGGGGGCGCGTGAACTCTGGAAACACCATATATTTT
CASSIRFRGRVNSGNTIYF
>NA|TRBJ1-5|TRBV5-5|NA
TGTGCCAGCAGCTTGGCTGGACTTAGCAATCAGCCCCAGCATTTT
CASSLAGLSNQPQHF
>NA|TRBJ1-2|TRBV3-1/TRBV3-2|NA
TGTGCCAGCAGCCAAGCAACTAACTATGGCTACACCTTC
CASSQATNYGYTF
>NA|TRBJ2-2|TRBV7-6|TRBD2
TGTGCCAGCAGCCGGGGACTAGCGGGAGACGTTGGGGAGCTGTTTTTT
CASSRGLAGDVGELFF
>few|TRBJ1-3|TRBV20-1|NA
TGCAGTGCCCAATCTGGAAACACCATATATTTT
CSAQSGNTIYF
>NA|TRBJ2-3|TRBV29-1|TRBD2
TGCAGCGCTCGGGGGGGCAGTAAGGCAGATACGCAGTATTTT
CSARGGSKADTQYF
>NA|TRBJ1-1|TRBV6-2/TRBV6-3|TRBD1
TGTGCCAGCAGTTACTCGAAGGGGGCGACGGGAACTGAAGCTTTCTTT
CASSYSKGATGTEAFF
>NA|TRBJ2-1|TRBV7-6|TRBD2
TGTGCCAGCTCGGTCCAGAATAGCGGGAGTGGCGGTGAGCAGTTCTTC
CASSVQNSGSGGEQFF
>NA|TRBJ1-2|TRBV6-5|NA
TGTGCCAGCAGGCGGGGATCGGGTGGCTACACCTTC
CASRRGSGGYTF
>NA|TRBJ2-3|TRBV5-8|TRBD2
TGTGCCAGCAGCCGAAGTCTAGCGGGGCCCACAGATACGCAGTATTTT
CASSRSLAGPTDTQYF
>NA|TRBJ1-5|TRBV11-2|NA
TGTGCCAGCAGCTTAGGGTCGCCGGGACAGCCCCAGCATTTT
CASSLGSPGQPQHF
>NA|TRBJ2-1|TRBV18|NA
TGTGCCAGCTCACCGGGGCCGAACAATGAGCAGTTCTTC
CASSPGPNNEQFF
>NA|TRBJ2-1|TRBV9|TRBD1
TGTGCCAGCAGCGCCGCCAGGGGGAATGAGCAGTTCTTC
CASSAARGNEQFF
>NA|TRBJ2-3|TRBV30|TRBD2
TGTGCCTGGAGTGGGGGAGCGGGGACAGATACGCAGTATTTT
CAWSGGAGTDTQYF
>NA|TRBJ1-1|TRBV19|TRBD1
TGTGCCAGTAGTGCCGGGACAGGGGGCACTGAAGCTTTCTTT
CASSAGTGGTEAFF